This T cell receptor beta chain came from a study of glioma-infiltrating T cells. Study results and caveats: Only very few CDR3 sequences appeared in both tissue and blood. Non-neoplastic patients had below-expected tissue-blood divergence, while all gliomas exceeded expectation.

TCR alpha and beta CDR3 regions were amplified from RNA using iRepertoire nested multiplex PCR. Tissue mRNA or PBMC total RNA, about 90-450 ng, went into one-step reverse transcription and amplification. Via MiXCR, TCRdb re-called the multiplex PCR reads, giving one row per CDR3 protein. The top ten hold more than 6.5% of the sample, which has over 70,000 distinct CDR3 sequences, 20% to 25% seen once. In germline, CDR1 is SGHAT, CDR2 FQDESV (reference sequence). Trimming stripped 4 bases from V and 6 bases from J, with 14 bases between. CDR3 size: 14 residues. A note on this clonotype: Its target is not known.

Sequenced: glioma tissue, nonneoplastic brain tissue, or PBMCs (not recorded which). The TCR sequence derives from a human donor with low-grade glioma or glioblastoma, undergoing nonglioma brain surgery, or in good health (not recorded which). The chain has TRBV11-1 and TRBJ2-3, with D possibly matching TRBD2 (5 bases). In DNA, the CDR3 is TGTGCCAGCAGCTCCCGGACTGTTCGGGATACGCAGTATTTT. It yields the protein CASSSRTVRDTQYF.